These 26 T cell receptor beta chains were all obtained from the same sample, sequenced in a study of blood T cell repertoires in COVID-19. Clones were read by immunoSEQ multiplex PCR, and TCRdb kept only the in-frame ones, dropping some. The sample lists 100,000 to 120,000 clones; over 65% were seen once. The sample was peripheral blood. Every receptor here comes from a woman of 80 years or more with acute or convalescent COVID-19.

The chain links TRBV7-9 to TRBJ2-3; tentatively, D is TRBD2 (5 bases). The V end was cut by 11 bases, the J end by 0 bases, with 15 bases between. The germline V gene encodes CDR1 SEHNR and CDR2 FQNEAQ (reference sequence). CDR3 size: 14 residues. The CDR3 bases are TGTGCCCATGAGGGTACAACTAGCACAGATACGCAGTATTTT. Protein sequence: CAHEGTTSTDTQYF.

The chain is built from TRBV19 and TRBJ1-4; maybe TRBD1 (6 bases). CDR1 and CDR2 (germline): LNHDA, SQIVND (reference sequence). CDR3 length equals 13 residues. Trimming stripped 3 bases from V and 10 bases from J, with 12 bases between. DNA for the CDR3: TGTGCCAGTAGTATTCCAACAGGGAGAAAACTGTTTTTT. It is translated as CASSIPTGRKLFF.

Here the CDR3 DNA reads TGCAGCGTTGGCTCTAGCGGTTGGTGGGAGCAGTACTTC. Amino acid sequence: CSVGSSGWWEQYF. The chain is built from TRBV29-1 and TRBJ2-7; 7 nucleotides agree with TRBD2. CDR3 size: 13 residues. Germline loops: CDR1 SQVTM, CDR2 ANQGSEA. Germline trimming cut 4 bases from V and 7 bases from J; bases unmatched to any gene: 10.

This chain links TRBV18 with TRBJ1-1, with 8 nucleotides matching TRBD1. The CDR3 covers 17 residues. The ends lost 1 base at V and 0 bases at J; junction bases unmatched: 7. CDR1 and CDR2 (germline): KGHSH, LQKENI. The CDR3 sequence is CASSPLGQGSMNTEAFF. In nucleotides, the CDR3 is TGTGCCAGCTCACCACTTGGACAGGGCTCCATGAACACTGAAGCTTTCTTT.

The chain is built from TRBV27 and TRBJ1-1; a weak D match, TRBD1 (6 bases). The V and J ends lost 5 bases and 10 bases respectively, with 20 bases between them. Germline CDR1 MNHEY, CDR2 SMNVEV (reference sequence). This CDR3 comprises 14 residues. The CDR3 nucleotides read TGTGCCAGCAGTGACTACAGGGTCGGTAGGGCAGCTTTCTTT. Translation: CASSDYRVGRAAFF.

This chain uses TRBV28 with TRBJ1-4; a possible D gene is TRBD1 (5 bases). With 6 bases removed from V and 6 bases from J, the gap between germline ends came to 8 bases. In germline, CDR1 is MDHEN, CDR2 SYDVKM. The CDR3 sequence is 12 residues long. The CDR3 region has the DNA TGTGCCAGCAGGACAGTAGATGAAAAACTGTTTTTT. It yields the protein CASRTVDEKLFF. Full variable domain (rest looked up from reference TRBV28 and TRBJ1-4): DVKVTQSSRYLVKRTGEKVFLECVQDMDHENMFWYRQDPGLGLRLIYFSYDVKMKEKGDIPEGYSVSREKKERFSLILESASTNQTSMYLCASRTVDEKLFFGSGTQLSVL.

This CDR3 is CASSLDGGTSINEQFF. The CDR3 DNA sequence: TGCGCCAGCAGCTTGGATGGCGGGACTAGCATCAATGAGCAGTTCTTC. The chain links TRBV5-1 to TRBJ2-1; 9 bases align to TRBD2. Germline trimming cut 0 bases from V and 6 bases from J; bases unmatched to any gene: 7. There are 16 residues in the CDR3. Germline V gene data show CDR1 as SGHRS and CDR2 as YFSETQ.

The sample holds a few counts of this clone. The rearrangement joins TRBV29-1 to TRBJ2-1; tentative D call: TRBD2 (6 bases). V lost 4 bases and J lost 8, with 15 bases in between. Looked up from germline, CDR1 is SQVTM and CDR2 is ANQGSEA. The CDR3 consists of 13 residues. The CDR3 coding sequence is TGCAGCGTTGTTCAACTAGCTGGCGATGAGCAGTTCTTC. Amino acid sequence: CSVVQLAGDEQFF.

The chain is built from TRBV18 and TRBJ2-1; D gene unclear. Trimming removed 3 bases at V and 9 bases at J, with 15 bases between. CDR3 length equals 14 residues. Germline values: CDR1 KGHSH, CDR2 LQKENI. This CDR3 reads CASSPNSESFEQFF. For the CDR3, the DNA is TGTGCCAGCTCACCTAATAGTGAGAGTTTTGAGCAGTTCTTC.

V is TRBV30 and J is TRBJ2-6, with 10 bases lining up with TRBD1. CDR3 length equals 18 residues. The V gene end was trimmed by 0 bases and the J gene end by 2 bases; junction bases not matched to a gene: 7. The germline V gene has CDR1 GTSNPN and CDR2 SVGIG (reference sequence). For the CDR3, the DNA is TGTGCCTGGAGTGTACGCAGGGGACAGGGGACTGGGGCCAACGTCCTGACTTTC. It encodes CAWSVRRGQGTGANVLTF.

The chain is built from TRBV10-2 and TRBJ1-1, with TRBD1 matching over 7 bases. Trimming at V came to 6 bases and at J to 4 bases, leaving 8 bases not matched to a gene. CDR1 is WSHSY and CDR2 is SAAADI in the germline V gene. CDR3 size: 14 residues. The DNA of the CDR3 is TGCGCCAGCAGCCTGACAGGGTCGGTCACTGAAGCTTTCTTT. Its protein is CASSLTGSVTEAFF.

This rearrangement joins TRBV28 to TRBJ1-5; D gene ambiguous. Germline CDR1 MDHEN, CDR2 SYDVKM. Trimming left V 3 bases short and J 0 bases short, with 9 bases between. CDR3 length equals 15 residues. The CDR3 loop is CASSFYSISNQPQHF. The CDR3 region has the DNA TGTGCCAGCAGTTTTTATTCTATTAGCAATCAGCCCCAGCATTTT.

V and J are TRBV5-4 and TRBJ1-1; D possibly corresponds to TRBD1 (6 bases). CDR1 SGHNT and CDR2 YYREEE come from the germline V gene (reference sequence). V was cut by 3 bases and J by 6 bases, with 18 bases left in between. The CDR3 length is 15 residues. The CDR3 loop is CASSWIEGNRAEAFF. CDR3 DNA: TGTGCCAGCAGCTGGATCGAGGGTAACAGGGCTGAAGCTTTCTTT. Using reference TRBV5-4 and TRBJ1-1 for the parts outside the CDR3, the full variable domain is ETGVTQSPTHLIKTRGQQVTLRCSSQSGHNTVSWYQQALGQGPQFIFQYYREEENGRGNFPPRFSGLQFPNYSSELNVNALELDDSALYLCASSWIEGNRAEAFFGQGTRLTVV.

J is TRBJ1-5 and V is TRBV28; TRBD1 matches at 12 bases. The CDR3 length is 16 residues. Trimming removed 10 bases from V and 0 bases from J; junction bases left unmatched: 7. The germline CDR1 and CDR2 sequences are MDHEN and SYDVKM. CDR3 coding DNA: TGTGCCACCGGGACAGGGGGCGTCACTAGCAATCAGCCCCAGCATTTT. It codes for CATGTGGVTSNQPQHF.

This clone was recorded a few times. The chain has TRBV6-1 and TRBJ2-3; D uncertain. The V end lost 2 bases, the J end lost 2 bases, and 11 bases lay between the germline ends. The CDR3 runs 15 residues. CDR1 and CDR2 from the germline V gene are MNHNS and SASEGT. This chain's CDR3 is CASSEMQAPTDTQYF. CDR3 nucleotides: TGTGCCAGCAGTGAAATGCAGGCCCCCACAGATACGCAGTATTTT.

The sample holds a few counts of this clone. In DNA form, the CDR3 reads TGTGCCATCAGTGAGTCCGGGGGGCGAAGCACCTACGAGCAGTACTTC. Its protein is CAISESGGRSTYEQYF. The genes are TRBV10-3 and TRBJ2-7, with a tentative D call TRBD2 (7 bases). Germline CDR1 reads ENHRY; CDR2 reads SYGVKD. Trimming left V 0 bases short and J 2 bases short, with 14 bases between. There are 16 residues in the CDR3.

J is TRBJ1-6 and V is TRBV29-1; D is perhaps TRBD1 (5 bases). Trimming stripped 4 bases from V and 8 bases from J, with 12 bases between. This CDR3 has 13 amino acids. Germline assignment: CDR1 SQVTM and CDR2 ANQGSEA. CDR3: CSVAREVDSPLHF. The CDR3 region has the DNA TGCAGCGTTGCCAGGGAAGTAGATTCACCCCTCCACTTT.

This clone was observed a few times. The rearrangement joins TRBV7-3 to TRBJ1-1; the D gene is possibly TRBD1 (6 bases). Trimming cost V 6 bases and J 7 bases, with 15 bases left between them. CDR1 SGHTA and CDR2 FQGTGA come from the germline V gene. The CDR3 has 13 amino acids. This CDR3 is CASSQQGPNEAFF. CDR3 nucleotide sequence: TGTGCCAGCAGTCAACAGGGTCCTAATGAAGCTTTCTTT.

The V gene is TRBV4-1, the J gene TRBJ2-1; 11 bases map to TRBD2. The CDR3 is made up of 18 amino acids. Germline loops: CDR1 MGHRA, CDR2 YSYEKL. With V trimmed by 0 bases and J by 4 bases, 8 bases remained unmatched. For the CDR3, the DNA is TGCGCCAGCAGCCAAGATCGGCAACTAGCGGGGGCTTACAATGAGCAGTTCTTC. It is translated as CASSQDRQLAGAYNEQFF.

V and J are TRBV18 and TRBJ1-3; D remains ambiguous. Trimming took off 3 bases at V and 0 bases at J, with 12 bases between the two ends. Looked up from germline, CDR1 is KGHSH and CDR2 is LQKENI. This CDR3 is built from 16 residues. CDR3 sequence: CASSPSVSHSGNTIYF. CDR3 sequence (DNA): TGTGCCAGCTCACCGTCAGTCAGTCACTCTGGAAACACCATATATTTT.

The chain carries TRBV19 and TRBJ1-2; D gene uncertain. V shed 7 bases and J shed 8 bases, with 23 bases lying between them. CDR3 length: 15 residues. Germline-derived CDR1 and CDR2 are LNHDA and SQIVND (reference sequence). CDR3 sequence reads: CASKSGPGELSGYTF. CDR3 DNA: TGTGCCAGTAAAAGCGGACCCGGGGAGTTGAGCGGCTACACCTTC.

The chain combines TRBV10-1 with TRBJ2-3; D gene ambiguous. Trimming cost V 2 bases and J 2 bases, with 11 bases left between them. The CDR3 has 15 amino acids. Looked up from germline, CDR1 is WNHNN and CDR2 is SYGVQD (reference sequence). CDR3 amino acids: CASSERLAATDTQYF. DNA for the CDR3: TGCGCCAGCAGTGAGAGGTTAGCCGCCACAGATACGCAGTATTTT.

The V and J genes are TRBV19 and TRBJ1-3; 8 bases match TRBD1. Per germline, CDR1 LNHDA and CDR2 SQIVND (reference sequence). After removal of 5 bases from V and 0 bases from J, the junction contained 6 bases not matched to a gene. The CDR3 totals 16 residues. In DNA form, the CDR3 reads TGTGCCAGTAGTGTGGACAGGGTCTTCTCTGGAAACACCATATATTTT. Translated: CASSVDRVFSGNTIYF.

This clone was seen only a few times. The rearrangement uses TRBV20-1 and TRBJ1-1, with D maybe TRBD1 (6 bases). The CDR3 is 15 residues long. In germline, CDR1 is DFQATT, CDR2 SNEGSKA (reference sequence). Trimming shortened V by 3 bases and J by 0 bases, and 14 bases separated the two germline ends. The CDR3 region is CSASVGGHLNTEAFF. Here the CDR3 DNA reads TGCAGTGCTAGTGTGGGGGGGCATCTGAACACTGAAGCTTTCTTT.

This clone has just one count. This chain joins TRBV20-1 and TRBJ2-6; 9 nucleotides line up with TRBD1. Germline CDR1 reads DFQATT; CDR2 reads SNEGSKA (reference sequence). CDR3 length: 19 amino acids. V dropped 3 bases and J dropped 1; count of bases not matched to a gene: 13. The CDR3 protein is CSASPTPGTGTSGANVLTF. The CDR3, as DNA: TGCAGTGCTAGTCCGACCCCCGGGACAGGGACGTCTGGGGCCAACGTCCTGACTTTC.

This chain uses TRBV19 with TRBJ2-7, with TRBD1 matching 10 bases. Germline CDR1 reads LNHDA; CDR2 reads SQIVND (reference sequence). Trimming removed 4 bases from V and 4 bases from J; junction bases left unmatched: 7. There are 15 residues in the CDR3. This CDR3 is CASSNPGQGFYEQYF. The CDR3 bases are TGTGCCAGTAGTAATCCGGGACAGGGGTTTTACGAGCAGTACTTC.